This T cell receptor beta chain stems from a study of beta chain features in type 1 diabetes. General study findings and limits: The cDNA sequencing approach could over-represent high-TCR-expressing cells. A closer apparent resemblance between naive, central memory and Treg TCRB repertoires was seen in patients than in healthy donors. Across all four CD4+ subsets, people with type 1 diabetes showed modestly shorter TCRB CDR3s.

The sequenced template was cDNA made from the entire isolated RNA. Around 3.57 million reads was the average for naive, central memory and regulatory T cell samples. Using immunoSEQ multiplex PCR, the repertoire was profiled, and TCRdb retains in-frame clones only, with some absent. The table has a few hundred thousand clones, more than 13% seen once. In this sample, this clone turned up a few times. Its antigen is currently unknown. The V gene lost 5 bases and the J gene lost 1 base, with 13 bases spanning the gap. The CDR3 extends over 15 amino acids. Germline V gene data show CDR1 as SGHNT and CDR2 as YYREEE (reference sequence).

The sequence derives from a woman in her late teens or twenties in good health. This chain links TRBV5-4 with TRBJ2-1; D remains ambiguous. Sequenced: naive CD4+ T cells from blood. The CDR3 coding sequence is TGTGCCAGCAGGGAACGCGGTTTGTCCTACAATGAGCAGTTCTTC. Translating it yields CASRERGLSYNEQFF.